This TCR beta chain emerged from a study of OX40 agonist ivuxolimab in advanced cancers. Method: immunoSEQ multiplex PCR; TCRdb's copy keeps in-frame clones and lacks some. Found here are fewer than 25,000 clones, around 70% of them singletons; the top ten hold around 30%. Deletions cut 2 bases from V and 6 bases from J, with 10 bases between. The CDR3 has 13 residues. The germline V gene has CDR1 SGHVS and CDR2 FNYEAQ. The cohort excluded patients with autoimmune disease history or systemic immunosuppression. The chain uses TRBV7-6 and TRBJ1-1, with D perhaps TRBD1 (5 bases). The receptor was isolated from an adult with an advanced solid tumor such as melanoma, head and neck, liver or kidney cancer. This specimen was CD4+ or CD8+ T cells sorted from blood, taken in a trial of the OX40 agonist ivuxolimab. The CDR3 bases are TGTGCCAGCAGCTTACATGGGGCGGCTGAAGCTTTCTTT. Encoded protein: CASSLHGAAEAFF.